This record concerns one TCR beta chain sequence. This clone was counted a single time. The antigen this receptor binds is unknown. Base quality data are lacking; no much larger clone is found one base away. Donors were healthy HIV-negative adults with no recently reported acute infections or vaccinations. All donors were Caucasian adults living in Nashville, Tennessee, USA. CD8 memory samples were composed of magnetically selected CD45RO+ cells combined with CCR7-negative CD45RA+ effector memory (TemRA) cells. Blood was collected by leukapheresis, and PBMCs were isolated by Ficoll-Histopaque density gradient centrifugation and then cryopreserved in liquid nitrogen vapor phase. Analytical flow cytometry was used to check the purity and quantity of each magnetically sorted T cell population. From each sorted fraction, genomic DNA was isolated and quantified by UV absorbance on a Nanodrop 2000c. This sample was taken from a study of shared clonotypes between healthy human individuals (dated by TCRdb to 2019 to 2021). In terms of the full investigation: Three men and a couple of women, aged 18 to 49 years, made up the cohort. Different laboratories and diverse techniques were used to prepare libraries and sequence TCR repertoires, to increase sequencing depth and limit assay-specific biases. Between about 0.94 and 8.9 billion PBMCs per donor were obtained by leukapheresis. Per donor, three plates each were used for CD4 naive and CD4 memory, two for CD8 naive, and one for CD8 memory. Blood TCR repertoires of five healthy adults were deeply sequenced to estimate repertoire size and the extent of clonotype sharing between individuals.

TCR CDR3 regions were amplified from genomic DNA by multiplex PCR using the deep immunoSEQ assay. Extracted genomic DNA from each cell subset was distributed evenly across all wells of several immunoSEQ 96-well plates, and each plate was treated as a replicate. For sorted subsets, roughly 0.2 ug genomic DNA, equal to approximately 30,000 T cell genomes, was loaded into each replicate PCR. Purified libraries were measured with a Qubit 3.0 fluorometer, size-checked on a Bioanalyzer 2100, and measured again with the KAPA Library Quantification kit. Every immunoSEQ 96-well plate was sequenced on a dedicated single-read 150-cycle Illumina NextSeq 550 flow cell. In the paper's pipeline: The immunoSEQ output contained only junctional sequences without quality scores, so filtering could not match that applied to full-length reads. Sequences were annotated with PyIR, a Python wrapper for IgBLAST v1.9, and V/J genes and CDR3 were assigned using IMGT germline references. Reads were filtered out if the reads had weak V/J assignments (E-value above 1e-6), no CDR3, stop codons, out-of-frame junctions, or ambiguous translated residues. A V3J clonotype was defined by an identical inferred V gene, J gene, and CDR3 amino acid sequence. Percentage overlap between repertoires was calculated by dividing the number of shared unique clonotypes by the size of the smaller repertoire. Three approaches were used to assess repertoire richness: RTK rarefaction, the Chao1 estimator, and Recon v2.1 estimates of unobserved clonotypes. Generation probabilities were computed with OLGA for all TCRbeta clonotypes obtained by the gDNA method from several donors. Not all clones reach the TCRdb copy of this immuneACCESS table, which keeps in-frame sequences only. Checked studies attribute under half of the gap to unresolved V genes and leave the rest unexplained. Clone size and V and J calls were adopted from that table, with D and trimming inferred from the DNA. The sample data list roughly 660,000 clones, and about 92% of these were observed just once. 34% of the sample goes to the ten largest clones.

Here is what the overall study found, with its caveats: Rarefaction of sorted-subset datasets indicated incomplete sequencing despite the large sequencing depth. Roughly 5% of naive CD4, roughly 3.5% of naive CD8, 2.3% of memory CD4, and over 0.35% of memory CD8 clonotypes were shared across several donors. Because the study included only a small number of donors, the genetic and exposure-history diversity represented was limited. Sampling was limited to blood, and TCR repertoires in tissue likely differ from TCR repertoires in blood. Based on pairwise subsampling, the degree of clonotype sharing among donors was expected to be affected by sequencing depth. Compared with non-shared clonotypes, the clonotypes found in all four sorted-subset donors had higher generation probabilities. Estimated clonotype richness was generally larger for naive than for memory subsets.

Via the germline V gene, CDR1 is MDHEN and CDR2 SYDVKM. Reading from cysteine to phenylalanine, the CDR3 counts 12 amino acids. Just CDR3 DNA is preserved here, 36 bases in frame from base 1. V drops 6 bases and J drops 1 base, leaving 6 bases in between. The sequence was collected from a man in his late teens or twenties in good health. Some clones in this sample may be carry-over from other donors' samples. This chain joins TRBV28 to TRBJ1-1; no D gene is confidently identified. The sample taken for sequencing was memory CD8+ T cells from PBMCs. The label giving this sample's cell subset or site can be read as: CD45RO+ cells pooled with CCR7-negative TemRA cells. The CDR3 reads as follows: CASRDKNTEAFF. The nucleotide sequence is TGTGCCAGCAGAGACAAGAACACTGAAGCTTTCTTT.